This entry describes one TCR beta chain. The entry originates in a study of shared clonotypes between healthy human individuals. Study-wide context: CD4 naive and CD4 memory each took three plates per donor, while CD8 naive took two and CD8 memory one.

Trimming shortened V by 5 bases and J by 0 bases, and 9 bases separated the two germline ends. Germline V lookup: CDR1 MNHEY, CDR2 SVGAGI. The CDR3 sequence is 14 residues long. Splitting of each subset's genomic DNA was done evenly across several immunoSEQ plates. Each PCR replicate from the sorted subsets contained 150 to 250 ng DNA, which is some 31,000 T cell genomes. The method was immunoSEQ multiplex PCR; TCRdb's version includes in-frame clones alone and lacks a portion of them. The sample holds 2 million to 2.5 million clones; about 92% are singletons and the top ten take around 0.4%. This chain joins TRBV6-5 and TRBJ2-3; D not certain. Sequenced material: naive CD4+ T cells from PBMCs. As to subset: CD45RA+ positively selected. This clonotype originated in a man aged 18 to 29 in good health. Some clones in this sample may be carry-over from other donors' samples. The CDR3 region has the DNA TGTGCCAGCAGTCTCAGCTTGAGCACAGATACGCAGTATTTT. It is translated as CASSLSLSTDTQYF.